Below are 5 T cell receptor beta chains sequenced from a single sample in a study of blood T cell repertoires in COVID-19 (dated by TCRdb to 2019 to 2021). Libraries were constructed by the immunoSEQ multiplex PCR assay. Imported from immuneACCESS, the table was reduced by TCRdb to in-frame sequences with V and J called. These copies leave out some clones; in studies compared against another copy, an unresolved V gene accounts for under half, and the cause of the remainder is not known. The sample records 150,000 or so clones, roughly nine tenths of which are singletons. The ten top clones hold under 6% of the sample. Sequencing was performed on peripheral blood. The receptors stem from a human donor in a cohort sampled during active COVID-19.

The J gene is TRBJ2-7, the V gene TRBV2, with 9 bases aligning to TRBD2. Germline V CDR1 and CDR2: SNHLY, FYNNEI. J lost 4 bases, V lost 6 bases, and 16 bases had no gene match. This CDR3 contains 17 residues. CDR3 DNA sequence: TGTGCCAGCAGACCCGAGCTAGTGGCGGGAGGGCCATACGAGCAGTACTTC. Translation gives CASRPELVAGGPYEQYF.

V is TRBV29-1 and J is TRBJ1-5, with D unresolved. The CDR3 extends over 13 amino acids. Germline V gives CDR1 SQVTM, CDR2 ANQGSEA. V lost 0 bases and J lost 4, with 7 bases in between. The CDR3 protein is CSVEEGRNQPQHF. In DNA form, the CDR3 reads TGCAGCGTTGAAGAGGGGAGAAATCAGCCCCAGCATTTT.

The J gene is TRBJ2-7, the V gene TRBV19; tentatively, D is TRBD1 (5 bases). V was clipped by 4 bases and J by 4 bases, with 23 bases between them. CDR3 length equals 17 residues. CDR1 LNHDA and CDR2 SQIVND come from the germline V gene (reference sequence). CDR3 coding DNA: TGTGCCAGTAGTACACCTTTGGACATGAAATCTCCGTACGAGCAGTACTTC. Translated: CASSTPLDMKSPYEQYF.

The gene calls are TRBV11-2 and TRBJ2-5; a weak D match, TRBD2 (7 bases). Germline V gene data show CDR1 as SGHAT and CDR2 as FQNNGV. This CDR3 has 16 amino acids. Trimming took 1 base from V and 5 from J, leaving 17 bases between them. CDR3 sequence (DNA): TGTGCCAGCAGCTTAGGATCGGGGGGCAGGTGGGAGACCCAGTACTTC. It encodes CASSLGSGGRWETQYF.

The chain couples TRBV9 to TRBJ1-2, with D perhaps TRBD1 (5 bases). CDR1 SGDLS and CDR2 YYNGEE come from the germline V gene. V was shortened by 0 bases and J by 4 bases, with 10 bases between the two germline ends. The CDR3 consists of 14 residues. CDR3 residues: CASSVGTTVYGYTF. The CDR3 DNA follows: TGTGCCAGCAGCGTAGGGACGACAGTCTATGGCTACACCTTC.